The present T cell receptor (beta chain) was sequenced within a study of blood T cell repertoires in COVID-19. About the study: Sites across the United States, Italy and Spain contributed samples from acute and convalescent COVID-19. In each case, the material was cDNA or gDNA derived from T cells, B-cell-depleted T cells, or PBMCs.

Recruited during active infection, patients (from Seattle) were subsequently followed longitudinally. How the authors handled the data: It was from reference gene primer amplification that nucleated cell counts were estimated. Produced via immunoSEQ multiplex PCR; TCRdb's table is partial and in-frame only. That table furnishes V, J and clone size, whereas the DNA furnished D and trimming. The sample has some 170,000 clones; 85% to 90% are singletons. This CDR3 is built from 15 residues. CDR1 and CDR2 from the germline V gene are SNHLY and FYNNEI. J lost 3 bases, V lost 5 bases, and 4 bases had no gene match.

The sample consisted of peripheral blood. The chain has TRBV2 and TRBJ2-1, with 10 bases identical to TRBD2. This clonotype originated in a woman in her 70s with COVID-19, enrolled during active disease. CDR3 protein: CASSLSGRVYNEQFF. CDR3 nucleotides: TGTGCCAGCAGTCTCAGCGGGAGGGTCTACAATGAGCAGTTCTTC.